Sequencing of this TCR beta chain was carried out in a study of siplizumab effects on memory and regulatory T cells. CDR1 MNHEY and CDR2 SVGAGI come from the germline V gene. The CDR3 runs to 13 residues. V was shortened by 2 bases and J by 5 bases, with 7 bases between the two germline ends. Only in-frame clones appear in the TCRdb table, and some are missing; sequencing was by immunoSEQ multiplex PCR. The sample includes about 75,000 clones, 93% of them seen just once. This receptor was obtained from a human donor in good health. The chain employs TRBV6-5 and TRBJ1-5; D unresolved. Sequenced: CD8+ T cells sorted from blood. CDR3 DNA: TGTGCCAGCAGTTACATTATCCATCAGCCCCAGCATTTT. This gives the protein CASSYIIHQPQHF.